A single count supports the clone carrying this TCR beta chain. This sample was taken from a study of blood T cell repertoires in COVID-19. Study information: The study drew acute and convalescent COVID-19 samples from the United States, Italy and Spain. In each case, the material was cDNA or gDNA derived from T cells, B-cell-depleted T cells, or PBMCs.

Authors' methods: The authors estimated nucleated cell counts from reference gene primer amplification. The repertoire was sequenced with immunoSEQ multiplex PCR; TCRdb's copy has only in-frame clones and lacks some. Clone size and V and J calls were adopted from that table, with D and trimming inferred from the DNA. The sample lists about 200,000 clones, approximately 82% occurring once. The length of the CDR3 is 15 residues. Deletions cut 5 bases from V and 5 bases from J, with 18 bases between. Germline loops: CDR1 MGHDK, CDR2 SYGVNS. The sequenced sample was peripheral blood. This sequence was found in a human donor with acute or convalescent COVID-19. The donor label of this sample is uncertain. The chain couples TRBV25-1 to TRBJ1-1; D gene uncertain. The CDR3 here is CASSSSRRFGTEAFF. CDR3 DNA sequence: TGTGCCAGCAGTAGTTCCCGCAGGTTTGGGACTGAAGCTTTCTTT. The entire variable domain, with the rest obtained from reference TRBV25-1 and TRBJ1-1, is as follows: EADIYQTPRYLVIGTGKKITLECSQTMGHDKMYWYQQDPGMELHLIHYSYGVNSTEKGDLSSESTVSRIRTEHFPLTLESARPSHTSQYLCASSSSRRFGTEAFFGQGTRLTVV.